These T cell receptor beta chains were read from a single sample in a study of blood T cell repertoires in COVID-19. The method was immunoSEQ multiplex PCR; TCRdb's version includes in-frame clones alone and lacks a portion of them. This sample carries around 46,000 clones, approximately 89% of them seen once, and the ten largest clones take 15% to 20%. The specimen sequenced was peripheral blood. The receptors derive from a man aged 60 to 75 with active or convalescent COVID-19. The CDR3 runs from the conserved cysteine through the conserved F or W. Fields, in order: J gene, CDR3 length, V gene, D gene, clone size, CDR3 protein, CDR3 DNA. D genes are given only for firm matches. Part of the rows lack a size; the others show once, few, many or a class for expanded clones.

j_call: TRBJ1-5
cdr3_length: 12
v_call: TRBV28
d_call: .
clone_size: .
cdr3_aa: CASSPLQQPQHF
cdr3_nt: TGTGCCAGCAGTCCACTTCAACAGCCCCAGCATTTT

j_call: TRBJ1-6
cdr3_length: 16
v_call: TRBV19
d_call: TRBD1
clone_size: .
cdr3_aa: CASSTRQGPYNSPLHF
cdr3_nt: TGTGCCAGTAGTACTCGACAGGGACCCTATAATTCACCCCTCCACTTT

j_call: TRBJ1-1
cdr3_length: 13
v_call: TRBV30
d_call: TRBD1
clone_size: .
cdr3_aa: CAWRGQGRTEAFF
cdr3_nt: TGTGCCTGGAGGGGACAGGGTCGGACTGAAGCTTTCTTT

j_call: TRBJ1-4
cdr3_length: 13
v_call: TRBV5-4
d_call: .
clone_size: .
cdr3_aa: CASSLRINEKLFF
cdr3_nt: TGTGCCAGCAGCCTCAGGATTAATGAAAAACTGTTTTTT

j_call: TRBJ1-2
cdr3_length: 15
v_call: TRBV5-5
d_call: .
clone_size: .
cdr3_aa: CASTPSGFVLYGYTF
cdr3_nt: TGTGCCAGCACCCCTTCGGGTTTCGTCCTCTATGGCTACACCTTC

j_call: TRBJ2-2
cdr3_length: 15
v_call: TRBV5-1
d_call: TRBD2
clone_size: .
cdr3_aa: CASSLSGGYTGELFF
cdr3_nt: TGCGCCAGCAGCTTGAGCGGGGGCTACACCGGGGAGCTGTTTTTT

j_call: TRBJ1-1
cdr3_length: 14
v_call: TRBV18
d_call: TRBD1
clone_size: once
cdr3_aa: CASSPQDRVAEAFF
cdr3_nt: TGTGCCAGCTCACCACAAGACAGGGTGGCTGAAGCTTTCTTT

j_call: TRBJ1-1
cdr3_length: 14
v_call: TRBV15
d_call: .
clone_size: .
cdr3_aa: CATSGLSGNTEAFF
cdr3_nt: TGTGCCACCAGCGGTCTTAGCGGCAACACTGAAGCTTTCTTT

j_call: TRBJ2-7
cdr3_length: 15
v_call: TRBV4-1
d_call: TRBD1
clone_size: .
cdr3_aa: CASSQLPGQGWEQYF
cdr3_nt: TGCGCCAGCAGCCAACTACCGGGACAGGGATGGGAGCAGTACTTC

j_call: TRBJ1-6
cdr3_length: 15
v_call: TRBV11-2
d_call: TRBD1
clone_size: .
cdr3_aa: CASSGQGSYNSPLHF
cdr3_nt: TGTGCCAGCAGCGGACAGGGCTCCTATAATTCACCCCTCCACTTT

j_call: TRBJ2-1
cdr3_length: 16
v_call: TRBV24-1
d_call: .
clone_size: .
cdr3_aa: CATSDAEASAYNEQFF
cdr3_nt: TGTGCCACCAGTGATGCTGAGGCTAGCGCATACAATGAGCAGTTCTTC

j_call: TRBJ2-3
cdr3_length: 14
v_call: TRBV7-8
d_call: .
clone_size: once
cdr3_aa: CASSGGVGTDTQYF
cdr3_nt: TGTGCCAGCAGTGGCGGGGTTGGCACAGATACGCAGTATTTT

j_call: TRBJ2-7
cdr3_length: 13
v_call: TRBV3-1/TRBV3-2
d_call: .
clone_size: medium-sized
cdr3_aa: CASSQDGGVGQYF
cdr3_nt: TGTGCCAGCAGCCAAGATGGCGGAGTAGGGCAGTACTTC

j_call: TRBJ2-1
cdr3_length: 17
v_call: TRBV11-2
d_call: TRBD2
clone_size: once
cdr3_aa: CASSAHLSGVIENEQFF
cdr3_nt: TGTGCCAGCAGCGCCCATCTTAGCGGGGTGATAGAGAATGAGCAGTTCTTC

j_call: TRBJ2-1
cdr3_length: 16
v_call: TRBV4-1
d_call: TRBD2
clone_size: .
cdr3_aa: CASSQELAGYYNEQFF
cdr3_nt: TGCGCCAGCAGCCAGGAGCTAGCGGGATATTACAATGAGCAGTTCTTC

j_call: TRBJ2-1
cdr3_length: 12
v_call: TRBV28
d_call: .
clone_size: .
cdr3_aa: CASSFVINEQFF
cdr3_nt: TGTGCCAGCAGTTTTGTAATCAATGAGCAGTTCTTC

j_call: TRBJ2-2
cdr3_length: 14
v_call: TRBV7-8
d_call: .
clone_size: .
cdr3_aa: CASRKTGGTGELFF
cdr3_nt: TGTGCCAGCAGAAAGACAGGTGGAACCGGGGAGCTGTTTTTT

j_call: TRBJ2-5
cdr3_length: 15
v_call: TRBV18
d_call: .
clone_size: .
cdr3_aa: CASSPAGAAQETQYF
cdr3_nt: TGTGCCAGCTCACCAGCGGGGGCAGCCCAAGAGACCCAGTACTTC

j_call: TRBJ1-2
cdr3_length: 14
v_call: TRBV5-1
d_call: TRBD1
clone_size: .
cdr3_aa: CASSLIGQGNGYTF
cdr3_nt: TGCGCCAGCAGCCTTATTGGACAGGGGAATGGCTACACCTTC

j_call: TRBJ1-4
cdr3_length: 18
v_call: TRBV6-1
d_call: TRBD1
clone_size: .
cdr3_aa: CASSEILGQGLPNEKLFF
cdr3_nt: TGTGCCAGCAGTGAAATTCTGGGACAGGGGCTGCCGAATGAAAAACTGTTTTTT

j_call: TRBJ1-3
cdr3_length: 17
v_call: TRBV7-2
d_call: TRBD1
clone_size: .
cdr3_aa: CASSLGGTGVGGNTIYF
cdr3_nt: TGTGCCAGCAGCTTAGGGGGGACAGGGGTTGGTGGAAACACCATATATTTT

j_call: TRBJ1-1
cdr3_length: 14
v_call: TRBV6-1
d_call: .
clone_size: .
cdr3_aa: CASSEESGWTEAFF
cdr3_nt: TGTGCCAGCAGTGAAGAGAGCGGGTGGACTGAAGCTTTCTTT

j_call: TRBJ2-7
cdr3_length: 12
v_call: TRBV6-1
d_call: .
clone_size: .
cdr3_aa: CASSEVYYEQYF
cdr3_nt: TGTGCCAGCAGTGAAGTCTACTACGAGCAGTACTTC

j_call: TRBJ1-3
cdr3_length: 16
v_call: TRBV6-5
d_call: .
clone_size: .
cdr3_aa: CASSYSIVNSGNTIYF
cdr3_nt: TGTGCCAGCAGTTACTCGATAGTGAACTCTGGAAACACCATATATTTT

j_call: TRBJ1-2
cdr3_length: 12
v_call: TRBV10-2
d_call: .
clone_size: .
cdr3_aa: CASMRDDYGYTF
cdr3_nt: TGCGCCAGCATGAGGGATGACTATGGCTACACCTTC

j_call: TRBJ1-1
cdr3_length: 17
v_call: TRBV4-2
d_call: .
clone_size: .
cdr3_aa: CASSQVGIRWMNTEAFF
cdr3_nt: TGTGCCAGCAGCCAAGTTGGTATCAGGTGGATGAACACTGAAGCTTTCTTT

j_call: TRBJ2-3
cdr3_length: 14
v_call: TRBV7-9
d_call: TRBD1
clone_size: .
cdr3_aa: CASSGTGSTDTQYF
cdr3_nt: TGTGCCAGCAGCGGGACAGGGAGCACAGATACGCAGTATTTT

j_call: TRBJ1-2
cdr3_length: 14
v_call: TRBV2
d_call: TRBD1
clone_size: .
cdr3_aa: CASSRDRGTNGYTF
cdr3_nt: TGTGCCAGCAGTCGGGACAGGGGGACAAATGGCTACACCTTC

j_call: TRBJ1-2
cdr3_length: 13
v_call: TRBV12-3/TRBV12-4
d_call: TRBD1
clone_size: few
cdr3_aa: CASSLGQGQGYTF
cdr3_nt: TGTGCCAGCAGTTTGGGACAGGGGCAAGGCTACACCTTC

j_call: TRBJ2-1
cdr3_length: 12
v_call: TRBV6-5
d_call: .
clone_size: .
cdr3_aa: CASKGVGNEQFF
cdr3_nt: TGTGCCAGCAAGGGGGTGGGGAATGAGCAGTTCTTC

j_call: TRBJ2-5
cdr3_length: 16
v_call: TRBV27
d_call: TRBD2
clone_size: many
cdr3_aa: CASRTGTSGSQETQYF
cdr3_nt: TGTGCCAGCAGGACCGGGACTAGCGGATCCCAAGAGACCCAGTACTTC

j_call: TRBJ2-3
cdr3_length: 16
v_call: TRBV5-4
d_call: TRBD2
clone_size: few
cdr3_aa: CASSRDSGGAGYTQYF
cdr3_nt: TGTGCCAGCAGCCGAGATAGCGGGGGGGCCGGATATACGCAGTATTTT

j_call: TRBJ1-3
cdr3_length: 15
v_call: TRBV6-1
d_call: .
clone_size: .
cdr3_aa: CASSRQGLSGNTIYF
cdr3_nt: TGTGCCAGCAGCCGCCAGGGACTCTCTGGAAACACCATATATTTT

j_call: TRBJ1-4
cdr3_length: 14
v_call: TRBV5-1
d_call: .
clone_size: .
cdr3_aa: CASSSQGMGEKLFF
cdr3_nt: TGCGCCAGCAGCTCTCAGGGGATGGGTGAAAAACTGTTTTTT

j_call: TRBJ1-2
cdr3_length: 15
v_call: TRBV4-3
d_call: .
clone_size: .
cdr3_aa: CASSQEPGNGYGYTF
cdr3_nt: TGCGCCAGCAGCCAAGAACCGGGAAATGGGTATGGCTACACCTTC

j_call: TRBJ1-5
cdr3_length: 15
v_call: TRBV10-2
d_call: .
clone_size: .
cdr3_aa: CASSELGQRNQPQHF
cdr3_nt: TGCGCCAGCAGTGAGCTGGGACAACGGAATCAGCCCCAGCATTTT

j_call: TRBJ2-3
cdr3_length: 13
v_call: TRBV2
d_call: .
clone_size: .
cdr3_aa: CASRGGPEDTQYF
cdr3_nt: TGTGCCAGCAGGGGGGGGCCAGAAGATACGCAGTATTTT

j_call: TRBJ2-2
cdr3_length: 15
v_call: TRBV6-5
d_call: .
clone_size: .
cdr3_aa: CASSLRQDRTGELFF
cdr3_nt: TGTGCCAGCAGCCTAAGACAGGATAGAACCGGGGAGCTGTTTTTT

j_call: TRBJ1-5
cdr3_length: 17
v_call: TRBV6-2/TRBV6-3
d_call: TRBD1
clone_size: .
cdr3_aa: CASSYSGQETRSQPQHF
cdr3_nt: TGTGCCAGCAGTTACTCAGGACAGGAAACTCGCAGTCAGCCCCAGCATTTT

j_call: TRBJ2-7
cdr3_length: 15
v_call: TRBV5-1
d_call: TRBD1
clone_size: .
cdr3_aa: CASSRTGQASDEQYF
cdr3_nt: TGCGCCAGCAGTCGAACGGGACAGGCCTCGGATGAGCAGTACTTC

j_call: TRBJ2-1
cdr3_length: 17
v_call: TRBV4-1
d_call: TRBD2
clone_size: .
cdr3_aa: CASSGPSGGGSYNEQFF
cdr3_nt: TGCGCCAGCAGCGGACCTAGCGGGGGGGGCTCCTACAATGAGCAGTTCTTC

j_call: TRBJ1-1
cdr3_length: 15
v_call: TRBV9
d_call: .
clone_size: .
cdr3_aa: CASSITPTGNTEAFF
cdr3_nt: TGTGCCAGCAGCATAACCCCCACAGGGAACACTGAAGCTTTCTTT